This TCR beta chain was sequenced in a study of T cells after yellow fever vaccination. Study-level points and caveats: Clones from primary vaccination mostly reappeared after the booster (96% CD4, over 85% CD8). Peak timing came faster in the weaker secondary response, day 5 versus 15.

Worth noting for this clonotype: Antigen unknown.

TCRdb analysed the 5' RACE reads with MiXCR anew, one entry per CDR3 protein. The sample includes about 430,000 distinct CDR3 sequences, 15% to 20% of them seen just once. Germline loops: CDR1 LGHNA, CDR2 YSLEER. There are 15 residues in the CDR3. The germline V and J ends were trimmed by 5 bases and 6 bases, with 17 bases remaining between them. Specimen: PBMCs, collected before the yellow fever booster vaccination. This rearrangement joins TRBV4-3 to TRBJ2-1; D may be TRBD1 or TRBD2 (5 bases each). The TCR was taken from a man aged 18 to 30 who received the YFV17D yellow fever vaccine. CDR3 bases: TGCGCCAGCAGCACCTCTCCGAGGGGTCTCAATGAGCAGTTCTTC. Its translation: CASSTSPRGLNEQFF.